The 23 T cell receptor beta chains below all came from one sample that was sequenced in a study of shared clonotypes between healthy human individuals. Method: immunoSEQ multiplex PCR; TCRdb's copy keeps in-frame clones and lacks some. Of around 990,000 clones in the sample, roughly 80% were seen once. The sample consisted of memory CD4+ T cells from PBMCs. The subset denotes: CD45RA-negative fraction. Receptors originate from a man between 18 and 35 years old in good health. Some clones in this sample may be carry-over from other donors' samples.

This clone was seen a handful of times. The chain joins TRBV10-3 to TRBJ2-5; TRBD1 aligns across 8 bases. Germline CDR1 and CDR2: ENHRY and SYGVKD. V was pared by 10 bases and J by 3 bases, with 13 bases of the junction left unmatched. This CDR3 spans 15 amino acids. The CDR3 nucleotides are TGTGCCACAAGACAGGGGACCGGAGGGAAAGAGACCCAGTACTTC. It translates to CATRQGTGGKETQYF.

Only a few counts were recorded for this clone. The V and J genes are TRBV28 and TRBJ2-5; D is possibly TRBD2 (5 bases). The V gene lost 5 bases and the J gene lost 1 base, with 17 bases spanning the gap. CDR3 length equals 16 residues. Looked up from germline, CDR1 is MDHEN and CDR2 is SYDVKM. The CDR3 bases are TGTGCCAGCAGTACCTTAGTTGATCGGGGCCAAGAGACCCAGTACTTC. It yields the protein CASSTLVDRGQETQYF.

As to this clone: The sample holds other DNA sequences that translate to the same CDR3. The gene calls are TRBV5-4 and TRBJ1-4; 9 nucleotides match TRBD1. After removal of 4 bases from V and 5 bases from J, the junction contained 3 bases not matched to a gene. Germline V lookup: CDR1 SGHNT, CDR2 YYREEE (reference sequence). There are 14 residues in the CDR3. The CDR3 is CASSPGTGNEKLFF. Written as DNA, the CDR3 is TGTGCCAGCAGCCCCGGGACAGGGAATGAAAAACTGTTTTTT. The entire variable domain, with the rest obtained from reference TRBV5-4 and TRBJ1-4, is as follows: ETGVTQSPTHLIKTRGQQVTLRCSSQSGHNTVSWYQQALGQGPQFIFQYYREEENGRGNFPPRFSGLQFPNYSSELNVNALELDDSALYLCASSPGTGNEKLFFGSGTQLSVL.

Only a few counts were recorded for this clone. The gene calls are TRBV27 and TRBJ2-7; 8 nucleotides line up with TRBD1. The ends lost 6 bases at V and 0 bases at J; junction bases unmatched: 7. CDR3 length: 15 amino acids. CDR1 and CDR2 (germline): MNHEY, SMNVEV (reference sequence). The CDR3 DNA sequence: TGTGCCAGCAGGCGGACAGGGTTGAGCTCCTACGAGCAGTACTTC. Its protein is CASRRTGLSSYEQYF.

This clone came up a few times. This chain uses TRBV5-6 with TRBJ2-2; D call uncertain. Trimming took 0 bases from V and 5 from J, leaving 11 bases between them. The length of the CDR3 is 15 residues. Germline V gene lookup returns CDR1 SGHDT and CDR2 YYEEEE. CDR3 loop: CASSLGHSVTGELFF. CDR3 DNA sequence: TGTGCCAGCAGCTTGGGCCATTCTGTTACCGGGGAGCTGTTTTTT.

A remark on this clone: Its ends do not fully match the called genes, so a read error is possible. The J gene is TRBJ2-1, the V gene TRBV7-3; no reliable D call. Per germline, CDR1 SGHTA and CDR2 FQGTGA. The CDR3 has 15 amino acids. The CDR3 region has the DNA TGTGCCAGCAGCGTAACTAAGTCGGGCTACAATGAGCAGTTCTTC. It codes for CASSVTKSGYNEQFF.

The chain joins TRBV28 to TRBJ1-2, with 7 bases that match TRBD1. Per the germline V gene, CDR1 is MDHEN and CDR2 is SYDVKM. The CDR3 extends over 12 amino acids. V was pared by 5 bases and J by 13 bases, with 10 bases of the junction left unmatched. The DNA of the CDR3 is TGTGCCAGCAGTCCCGACAGGGTGGGTCTCACCTTC. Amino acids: CASSPDRVGLTF.

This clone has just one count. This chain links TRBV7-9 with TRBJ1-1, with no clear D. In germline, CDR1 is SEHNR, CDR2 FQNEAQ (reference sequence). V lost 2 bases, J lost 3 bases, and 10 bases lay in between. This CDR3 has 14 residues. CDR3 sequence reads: CASSLSAAHTEAFF. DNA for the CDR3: TGTGCCAGCAGCTTATCGGCGGCCCACACTGAAGCTTTCTTT.

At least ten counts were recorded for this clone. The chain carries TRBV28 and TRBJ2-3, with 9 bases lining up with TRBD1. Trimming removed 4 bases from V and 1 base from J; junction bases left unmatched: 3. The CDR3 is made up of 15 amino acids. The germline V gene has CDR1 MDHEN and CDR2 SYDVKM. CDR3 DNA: TGTGCCAGCAGTTCTTGGACAGGGGGCACAGATACGCAGTATTTT. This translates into CASSSWTGGTDTQYF.

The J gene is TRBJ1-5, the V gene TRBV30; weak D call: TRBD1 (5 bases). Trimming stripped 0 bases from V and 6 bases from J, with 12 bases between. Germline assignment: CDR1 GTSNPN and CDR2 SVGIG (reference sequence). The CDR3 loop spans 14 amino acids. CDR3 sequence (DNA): TGTGCCTGGAGTGTACGCAGGGTCCGTCAGCCCCAGCATTTT. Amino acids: CAWSVRRVRQPQHF.

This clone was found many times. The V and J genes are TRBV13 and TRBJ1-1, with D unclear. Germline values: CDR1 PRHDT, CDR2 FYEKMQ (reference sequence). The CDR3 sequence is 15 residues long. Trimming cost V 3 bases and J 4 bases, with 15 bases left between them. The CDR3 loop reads CASSFLGSAITEAFF. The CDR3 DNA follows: TGTGCCAGCAGCTTCTTAGGCAGCGCGATCACTGAAGCTTTCTTT.

The CDR3 DNA follows: TGCGCCAGCAGCCAAGATCAGGGAGGACTCTCCACCGGGGAGCTGTTTTTT. Amino acid sequence: CASSQDQGGLSTGELFF. This chain links TRBV4-3 with TRBJ2-2, with a possible D match to TRBD2 (6 bases). Germline V gene lookup returns CDR1 LGHNA and CDR2 YSLEER. V was cut by 0 bases and J by 4 bases, with 15 bases left in between. CDR3 length equals 17 residues.

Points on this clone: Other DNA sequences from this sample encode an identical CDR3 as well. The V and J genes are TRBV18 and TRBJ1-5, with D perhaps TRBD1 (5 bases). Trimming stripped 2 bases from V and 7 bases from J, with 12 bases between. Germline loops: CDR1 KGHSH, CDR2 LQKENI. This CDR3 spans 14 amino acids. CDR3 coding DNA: TGTGCCAGCTCACCAGGGACGGGGGTCCAGCCCCAGCATTTT. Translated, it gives CASSPGTGVQPQHF.

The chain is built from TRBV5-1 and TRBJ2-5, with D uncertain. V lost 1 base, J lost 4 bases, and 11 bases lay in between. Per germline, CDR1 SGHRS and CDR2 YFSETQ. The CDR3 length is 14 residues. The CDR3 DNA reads TGCGCCAGCAGCTTGCGGGCAGGAAGAGAGACCCAGTACTTC. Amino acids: CASSLRAGRETQYF.

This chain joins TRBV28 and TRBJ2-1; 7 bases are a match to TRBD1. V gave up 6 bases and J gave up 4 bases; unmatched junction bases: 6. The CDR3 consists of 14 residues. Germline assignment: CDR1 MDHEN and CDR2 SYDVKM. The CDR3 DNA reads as TGTGCCAGCAGGGATACGGGACAGTACAATGAGCAGTTCTTC. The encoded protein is CASRDTGQYNEQFF.

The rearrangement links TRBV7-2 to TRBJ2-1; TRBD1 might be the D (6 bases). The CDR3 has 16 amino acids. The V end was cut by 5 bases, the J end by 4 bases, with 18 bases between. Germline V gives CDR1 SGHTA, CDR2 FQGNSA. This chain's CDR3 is CASSATGTHPYNEQFF. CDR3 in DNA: TGTGCCAGCAGCGCGACCGGGACACACCCGTACAATGAGCAGTTCTTC.

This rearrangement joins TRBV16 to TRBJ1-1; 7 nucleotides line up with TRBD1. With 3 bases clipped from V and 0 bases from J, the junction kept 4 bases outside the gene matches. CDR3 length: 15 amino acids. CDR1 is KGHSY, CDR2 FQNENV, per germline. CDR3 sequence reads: CASSQQGVVNTEAFF. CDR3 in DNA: TGTGCCAGCAGCCAGCAGGGGGTCGTGAACACTGAAGCTTTCTTT. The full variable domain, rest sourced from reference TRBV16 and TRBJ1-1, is GEEVAQTPKHLVRGEGQKAKLYCAPIKGHSYVFWYQQVLKNEFKFLISFQNENVFDETGMPKERFSAKCLPNSPCSLEIQATKLEDSAVYFCASSQQGVVNTEAFFGQGTRLTVV.

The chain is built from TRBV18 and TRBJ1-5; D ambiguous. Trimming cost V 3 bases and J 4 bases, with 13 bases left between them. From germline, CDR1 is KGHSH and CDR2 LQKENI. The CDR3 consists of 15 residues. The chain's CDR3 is CASSPGQPRNQPQHF. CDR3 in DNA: TGTGCCAGCTCACCTGGGCAGCCGAGAAATCAGCCCCAGCATTTT.

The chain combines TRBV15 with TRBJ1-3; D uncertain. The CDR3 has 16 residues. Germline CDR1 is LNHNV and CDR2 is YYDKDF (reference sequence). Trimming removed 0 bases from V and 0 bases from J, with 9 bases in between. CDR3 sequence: CATSRDVGSSGNTIYF. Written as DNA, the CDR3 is TGTGCCACCAGCAGAGATGTAGGAAGCTCTGGAAACACCATATATTTT. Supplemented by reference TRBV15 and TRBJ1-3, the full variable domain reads DAMVIQNPRYQVTQFGKPVTLSCSQTLNHNVMYWYQQKSSQAPKLLFHYYDKDFNNEADTPDNFQSRRPNTSFCFLDIRSPGLGDTAMYLCATSRDVGSSGNTIYFGEGSWLTVV.

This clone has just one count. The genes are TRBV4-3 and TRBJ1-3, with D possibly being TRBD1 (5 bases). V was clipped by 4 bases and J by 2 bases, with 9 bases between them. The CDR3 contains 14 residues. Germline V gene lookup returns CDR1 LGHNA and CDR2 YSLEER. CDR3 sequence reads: CASSRGGTGNTIYF. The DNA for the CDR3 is TGCGCCAGCAGCCGGGGGGGGACTGGAAACACCATATATTTT.

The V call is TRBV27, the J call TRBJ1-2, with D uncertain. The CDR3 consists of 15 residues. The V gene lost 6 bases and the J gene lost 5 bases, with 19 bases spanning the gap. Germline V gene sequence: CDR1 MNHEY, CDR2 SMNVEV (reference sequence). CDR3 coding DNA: TGTGCCAGCAGCCCTCGGAGAGGAATCGGGTATGGCTACACCTTC. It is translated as CASSPRRGIGYGYTF.

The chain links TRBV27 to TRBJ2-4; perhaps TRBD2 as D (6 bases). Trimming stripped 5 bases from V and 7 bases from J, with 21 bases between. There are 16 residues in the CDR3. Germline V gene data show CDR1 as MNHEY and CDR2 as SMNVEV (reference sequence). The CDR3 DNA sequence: TGTGCCAGCAGTACTACCCTCATGGGCGGGGAGAACATTCAGTACTTC. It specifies CASSTTLMGGENIQYF.

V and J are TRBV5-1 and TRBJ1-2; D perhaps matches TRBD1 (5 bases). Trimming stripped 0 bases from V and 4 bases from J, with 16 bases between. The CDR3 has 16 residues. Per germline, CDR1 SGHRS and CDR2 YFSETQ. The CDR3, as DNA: TGCGCCAGCAGCTTGGCCGAACGGCAGGGAGCCTATGGCTACACCTTC. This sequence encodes CASSLAERQGAYGYTF.